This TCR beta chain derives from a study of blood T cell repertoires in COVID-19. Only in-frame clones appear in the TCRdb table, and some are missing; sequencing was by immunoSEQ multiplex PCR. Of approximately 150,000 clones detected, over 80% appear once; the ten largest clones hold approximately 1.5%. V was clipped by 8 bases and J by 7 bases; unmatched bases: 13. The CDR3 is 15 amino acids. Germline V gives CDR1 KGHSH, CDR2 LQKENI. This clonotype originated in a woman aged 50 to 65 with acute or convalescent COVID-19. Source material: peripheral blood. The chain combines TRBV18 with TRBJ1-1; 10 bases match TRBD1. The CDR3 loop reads CASNSGTGATNEAFF. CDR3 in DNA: TGTGCCAGCAACTCCGGGACAGGGGCTACGAATGAAGCTTTCTTT.